The source of this T cell receptor (beta chain) is a study of blood T cell repertoires in COVID-19. Study-level information: In each case, the material was cDNA or gDNA derived from T cells, B-cell-depleted T cells, or PBMCs.

Original processing methods: Estimated nucleated cell counts came from reference gene primer amplification. Assay: immunoSEQ multiplex PCR; the TCRdb copy retains only in-frame clones and omits some. V and J calls plus clone size are reproduced from that table; the DNA served to infer D and trimming. The table has tens of thousands of clones, 65% to 85% seen once; the top ten hold over 15%. Germline V lookup: CDR1 SEHNR, CDR2 FQNEAQ (reference sequence). The CDR3 covers 16 residues. V shed 5 bases, J shed 5 bases, and the junction held 11 bases outside the gene matches. Source material: peripheral blood. The clonotype was recovered from an older woman with acute or convalescent COVID-19. This chain links TRBV7-9 with TRBJ2-3; the match to TRBD2 covers 9 bases. The DNA for the CDR3 is TGTGCCAGCAGCCTGCGGGGGGGCGAAGGGGTAGATACGCAGTATTTT. Translation: CASSLRGGEGVDTQYF.